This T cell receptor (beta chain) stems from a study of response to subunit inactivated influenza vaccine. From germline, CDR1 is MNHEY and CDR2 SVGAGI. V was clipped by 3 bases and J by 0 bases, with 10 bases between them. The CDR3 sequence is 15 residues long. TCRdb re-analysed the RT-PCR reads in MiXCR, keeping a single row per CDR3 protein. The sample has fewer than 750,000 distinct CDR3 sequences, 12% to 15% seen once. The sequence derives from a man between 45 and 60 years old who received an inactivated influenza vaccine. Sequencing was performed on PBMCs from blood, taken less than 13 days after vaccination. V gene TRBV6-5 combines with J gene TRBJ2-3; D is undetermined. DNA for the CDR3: TGTGCCAGCAGTTATAGGTTATCCAGCACAGATACGCAGTATTTT. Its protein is CASSYRLSSTDTQYF.